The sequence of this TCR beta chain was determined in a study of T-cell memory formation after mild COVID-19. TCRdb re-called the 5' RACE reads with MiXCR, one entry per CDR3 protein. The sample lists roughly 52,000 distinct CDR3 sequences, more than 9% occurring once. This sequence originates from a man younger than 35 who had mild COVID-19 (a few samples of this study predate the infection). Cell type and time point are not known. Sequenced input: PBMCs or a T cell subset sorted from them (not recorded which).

DNA for the CDR3: TGTGCCATCGGCACAGGGGAAGGTGAAAAACTGTTTTTT. Protein sequence: CAIGTGEGEKLFF. The chain recombines TRBV10-3 with TRBJ1-4; 7 bases match TRBD1. CDR3 length: 13 residues. V trimming: 8 bases; J trimming: 7 bases; junction bases outside the gene matches: 7. Germline V gene data show CDR1 as ENHRY and CDR2 as SYGVKD.